This T cell receptor (beta chain) was observed in a study of blood T cell repertoires in COVID-19. On the study more broadly: Acute and convalescent COVID-19 specimens originated in the United States, Italy and Spain. In each case, the material was cDNA or gDNA derived from T cells, B-cell-depleted T cells, or PBMCs.

Authors' analysis steps: Using reference gene primer amplification, nucleated cell counts were estimated. Measured with immunoSEQ multiplex PCR; TCRdb has only the in-frame clones, and not every one. V and J calls and clone size come straight from that table; D and trimming were deduced from the DNA. The sample has some 350,000 clones; approximately 86% are singletons. This clone came up a few times. The length of the CDR3 is 15 residues. Trimming removed 5 bases at V and 3 bases at J, with 16 bases between. Germline CDR1 reads SGHVS; CDR2 reads FNYEAQ. The specimen was peripheral blood. The chain couples TRBV7-6 to TRBJ1-1; possible D gene TRBD1, 5 bases. The TCR was taken from a human donor in a cohort sampled during active COVID-19. The CDR3 here is CASSLSKPTDTEAFF. For the CDR3, the DNA is TGTGCCAGCAGCCTGAGTAAACCGACAGACACTGAAGCTTTCTTT.